The 23 T cell receptor beta chains in this list originate from one sample, sequenced in a study of CD8 T cells in ankylosing spondylitis. One entry per CDR3 protein, called by TCRdb with MiXCR from the 5' RACE reads. The data contain roughly 200,000 distinct CDR3 sequences, around 25% of them singletons. The sample was blood, either unsorted or a sorted T cell fraction (not recorded which). The receptors shown here come from a male donor with ankylosing spondylitis or in good health (not recorded which).

This clonotype was counted many times. The chain carries TRBV5-1 and TRBJ2-7, with D perhaps TRBD2 (7 bases). This CDR3 has 15 residues. Germline assignment: CDR1 SGHRS and CDR2 YFSETQ. The V gene lost 2 bases and the J gene lost 2 bases, with 14 bases spanning the gap. CDR3 DNA sequence: TGCGCCAGCAGCTTCGGAGGGGGGGACGCCTACGAGCAGTACTTC. Its translation: CASSFGGGDAYEQYF.

This chain links TRBV9 with TRBJ2-2; D is undetermined. V lost 0 bases to trimming and J lost 3 bases, with 3 bases between them. CDR1 and CDR2 (germline): SGDLS, YYNGEE. The CDR3 sequence is 13 residues long. This CDR3 is CASSVVDTGELFF. The CDR3 DNA reads TGTGCCAGCAGCGTAGTGGACACCGGGGAGCTGTTTTTT.

The table lists this clonotype with a few counts. The chain employs TRBV12-3 or TRBV12-4 and TRBJ2-2; tentatively, D is TRBD1 (6 bases). The germline V and J ends were trimmed by 6 bases and 1 base, with 9 bases remaining between them. The CDR3 covers 14 residues. The CDR3 region is CASRTGRNTGELFF. Written as DNA, the CDR3 is TGTGCCAGCAGAACAGGGCGGAACACCGGGGAGCTGTTTTTT.

This clonotype was found many times. The chain employs TRBV5-1 and TRBJ2-1; weak D call: TRBD1 (5 bases). The germline V and J ends were trimmed by 2 bases and 6 bases, with 9 bases remaining between them. The CDR3 sequence is 13 residues long. From germline, CDR1 is SGHRS and CDR2 YFSETQ. CDR3 sequence reads: CASSFGHGNEQFF. The CDR3 nucleotides read TGCGCCAGCAGCTTCGGACACGGCAATGAGCAGTTCTTC.

The sample holds a few counts of this clonotype. The J gene is TRBJ2-2, the V gene TRBV12-3 or TRBV12-4; possibly TRBD1 or TRBD2 for D (5 bases each). This CDR3 has 14 residues. V was clipped by 9 bases and J by 5 bases, with 16 bases between them. This CDR3 is CASTGLAETGELFF. DNA of the CDR3: TGTGCCAGTACGGGGCTAGCTGAAACCGGGGAGCTGTTTTTT.

The sample holds many counts of this clonotype. V is TRBV7-3 and J is TRBJ1-1; 9 bases line up with TRBD1. CDR1 and CDR2 (germline): SGHTA, FQGTGA. V shed 4 bases and J 3 bases; nucleotides not matched to a gene: 6. The CDR3 contains 15 residues. Here the CDR3 DNA reads TGTGCCAGCAGCTGGAGGGGACAGGGATACACTGAAGCTTTCTTT. This codes for CASSWRGQGYTEAFF.

V usage is TRBV29-1 and J usage is TRBJ1-4; D is uncertain. This CDR3 comprises 13 residues. V lost 5 bases and J lost 4, with 11 bases in between. Germline assignment: CDR1 SQVTM and CDR2 ANQGSEA. The CDR3 bases are TGCAGCGTTCGCAAGCGGGTTAATGAAAAACTGTTTTTT. Its translation: CSVRKRVNEKLFF.

The chain joins TRBV29-1 to TRBJ2-7; the match to TRBD1 covers 12 bases. V dropped 0 bases and J dropped 3; count of bases not matched to a gene: 6. The length of the CDR3 is 16 residues. Germline CDR1 reads SQVTM; CDR2 reads ANQGSEA. The CDR3 here is CSVEEGGQGAGYEQYF. The CDR3, as DNA: TGCAGCGTTGAAGAGGGGGGACAGGGGGCGGGCTACGAGCAGTACTTC.

The chain employs TRBV5-4 and TRBJ1-1; D might be TRBD1 (6 bases). Germline V gives CDR1 SGHNT, CDR2 YYREEE (reference sequence). The germline V and J ends were trimmed by 2 bases and 1 base, with 9 bases remaining between them. The CDR3 is made up of 14 amino acids. In DNA form, the CDR3 reads TGTGCCAGCAGCTTCAACAGGGAGAACACTGAAGCTTTCTTT. This gives the protein CASSFNRENTEAFF.

There are many counts of this clonotype. The chain carries TRBV29-1 and TRBJ2-4; unclear D gene. Germline V gene sequence: CDR1 SQVTM, CDR2 ANQGSEA. V lost 4 bases and J 6 bases, leaving 13 bases between the germline ends. The CDR3 runs to 13 residues. CDR3 DNA sequence: TGCAGCGTTGGTTCCGGGCAGCTAAACATTCAGTACTTC. Translated, it gives CSVGSGQLNIQYF.

This clonotype was recorded many times. This chain connects TRBV14 to TRBJ2-5; TRBD2 matches at 11 bases. CDR1 and CDR2 from the germline V gene are SGHDN and FVKESK. This CDR3 has 15 amino acids. The V segment lost 4 bases and the J segment 2 bases; nucleotides outside the gene matches: 3. CDR3 sequence reads: CASSRRLAGQETQYF. CDR3 bases: TGTGCCAGCAGCCGGAGACTAGCGGGACAAGAGACCCAGTACTTC.

The chain recombines TRBV29-1 with TRBJ2-7; D not certain. The CDR3 loop spans 11 amino acids. V dropped 5 bases and J dropped 3 bases, with 8 bases sitting between them. The germline V gene encodes CDR1 SQVTM and CDR2 ANQGSEA. The CDR3 nucleotides are TGCAGCGTTCTGACGGGCTACGAGCAGTACTTC. It encodes CSVLTGYEQYF.

This clonotype has just a few counts. The rearrangement uses TRBV12-3 or TRBV12-4 and TRBJ1-5, with TRBD1 matching over 9 bases. This CDR3 contains 14 residues. Trimming cost V 6 bases and J 9 bases; bases outside gene matches: 9. CDR3 region: CASSPRDRVTPQHF. The CDR3 nucleotides read TGTGCCAGCAGCCCCCGGGACAGGGTAACGCCCCAGCATTTT.

Concerning this clonotype itself: A single base separates this from a much larger clone, so it may be a read error. The J gene is TRBJ1-2, the V gene TRBV6-5; TRBD1 agrees at 7 bases. Germline V gene lookup returns CDR1 MNHEY and CDR2 SVGAGI. Losses at the gene ends were 4 bases for V and 3 bases for J; bases not matched to a gene: 8. There are 15 residues in the CDR3. CDR3 region: CASSSSGQDHYGYTF. The CDR3 bases are TGTGCCAGCAGTTCCTCCGGACAGGATCACTATGGCTACACCTTC.

The sample holds many counts of this clonotype. The CDR3, as DNA: TGTGCCAGCAGCTTGGACGGACATAATTCACCCCTCCACTTT. It translates to CASSLDGHNSPLHF. This chain uses TRBV12-3 or TRBV12-4 with TRBJ1-6; D call uncertain. Trimming removed 6 bases from V and 5 bases from J, with 11 bases in between. The CDR3 runs 14 residues.

This clonotype was seen repeatedly, ten times or more. This chain connects TRBV5-4 to TRBJ2-2; D is uncertain. Trimming shortened V by 0 bases and J by 0 bases, and 18 bases separated the two germline ends. The germline gives CDR1 SGHNT, CDR2 YYREEE (reference sequence). The CDR3 runs 19 residues. This CDR3 reads CASSLAAVNGVPNTGELFF. The CDR3 region has the DNA TGTGCCAGCAGCTTGGCCGCGGTAAATGGGGTCCCGAACACCGGGGAGCTGTTTTTT.

This clonotype turned up a few times. This chain uses TRBV20-1 with TRBJ2-7, with 11 bases fitting TRBD2. V lost 3 bases to trimming and J lost 3 bases; unmatched junction nucleotides: 4. Per the germline V gene, CDR1 is DFQATT and CDR2 is SNEGSKA (reference sequence). The CDR3 spans 14 residues. In nucleotides, the CDR3 is TGCAGTGCTAGTTTACTAGCGGGAGACTACGAGCAGTACTTC. Its protein is CSASLLAGDYEQYF.

The chain couples TRBV20-1 to TRBJ2-7; TRBD1 matches at 8 bases. Trimming cost V 7 bases and J 4 bases; bases outside gene matches: 12. Germline V gives CDR1 DFQATT, CDR2 SNEGSKA (reference sequence). The CDR3 consists of 14 residues. The CDR3 protein is CSVLGQAGSYEQYF. Here the CDR3 DNA reads TGCAGTGTTTTGGGACAGGCGGGGAGTTACGAGCAGTACTTC.

This clonotype was detected a few times. The chain recombines TRBV11-2 with TRBJ2-3; D possibly uses TRBD1 or TRBD2 (5 bases each). With 2 bases removed from V and 4 bases from J, the gap between germline ends came to 22 bases. Germline V lookup: CDR1 SGHAT, CDR2 FQNNGV. CDR3 size: 18 residues. The CDR3 sequence: CASSLWGTEGVGPDTQYF. The CDR3 DNA reads TGTGCCAGCAGCTTATGGGGAACAGAGGGAGTGGGGCCAGATACGCAGTATTTT. Full variable domain (missing parts from reference TRBV11-2 and TRBJ2-3): EAGVAQSPRYKIIEKRQSVAFWCNPISGHATLYWYQQILGQGPKLLIQFQNNGVVDDSQLPKDRFSAERLKGVDSTLKIQPAKLEDSAVYLCASSLWGTEGVGPDTQYFGPGTRLTVL.

This clonotype has a count of ten or more. The J gene is TRBJ2-3, the V gene TRBV24-1; TRBD1 aligns across 7 bases. After removal of 3 bases from V and 1 base from J, the junction contained 9 bases not matched to a gene. Germline V lookup: CDR1 KGHDR, CDR2 SFDVKD. This CDR3 is 17 amino acids long. The CDR3 nucleotides read TGTGCCACCAGTGATCAGAGCGACAGGGAAGGCACAGATACGCAGTATTTT. Its translation is CATSDQSDREGTDTQYF.

This clonotype was seen repeatedly, ten times or more. An end of the junction differs from the germline gene, which may be a read error. This CDR3 is CASSKEKQGGTGRDIQYF. The CDR3, as DNA: TGTGCCAGCAGCAAAGAAAAACAGGGGGGTACTGGTAGGGACATTCAGTACTTC. The V gene is TRBV4-2, the J gene TRBJ2-4, with 8 nucleotides matching TRBD1. The CDR3 totals 18 residues. Germline CDR1 reads LGHNA; CDR2 reads YNFKEQ.

Only one count was recorded for this clonotype. The gene calls are TRBV5-1 and TRBJ2-4; 11 bases agree with TRBD2. J lost 5 bases, V lost 0 bases, and 1 base had no gene match. Germline values: CDR1 SGHRS, CDR2 YFSETQ. The CDR3 loop spans 15 amino acids. The CDR3 loop reads CASSLEGLAENIQYF. CDR3 DNA: TGCGCCAGCAGCTTGGAGGGACTAGCGGAAAACATTCAGTACTTC. The variable domain in full, completed from reference TRBV5-1 and TRBJ2-4, reads KAGVTQTPRYLIKTRGQQVTLSCSPISGHRSVSWYQQTPGQGLQFLFEYFSETQRNKGNFPGRFSGRQFSNSRSEMNVSTLELGDSALYLCASSLEGLAENIQYFGAGTRLSVL.

This clonotype was observed many times. The rearrangement uses TRBV20-1 and TRBJ2-1; 14 bases align to TRBD2. The germline CDR1 and CDR2 sequences are DFQATT and SNEGSKA (reference sequence). This CDR3 is 15 amino acids long. V lost 5 bases, J lost 10 bases, and 10 bases stayed unmatched. CDR3 sequence reads: CSAGLAGGLRWEQFF. The CDR3 DNA follows: TGCAGTGCTGGACTAGCGGGAGGCCTCCGATGGGAGCAGTTCTTC.